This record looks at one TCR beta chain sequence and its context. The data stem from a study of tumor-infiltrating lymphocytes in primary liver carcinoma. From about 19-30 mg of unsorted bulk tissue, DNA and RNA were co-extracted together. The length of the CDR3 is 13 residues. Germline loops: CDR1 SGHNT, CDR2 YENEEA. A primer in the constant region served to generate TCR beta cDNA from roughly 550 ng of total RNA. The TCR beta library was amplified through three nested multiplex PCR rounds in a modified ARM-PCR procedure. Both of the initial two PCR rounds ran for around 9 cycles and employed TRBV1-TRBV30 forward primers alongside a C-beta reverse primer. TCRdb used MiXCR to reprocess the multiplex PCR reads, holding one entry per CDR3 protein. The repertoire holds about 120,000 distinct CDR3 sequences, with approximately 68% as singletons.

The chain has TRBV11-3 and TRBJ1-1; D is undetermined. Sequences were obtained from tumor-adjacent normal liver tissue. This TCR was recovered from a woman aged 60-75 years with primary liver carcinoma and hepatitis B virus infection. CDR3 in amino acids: CVNSFTSNTEAFF. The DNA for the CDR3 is TGTGTCAACAGCTTTACGAGCAACACTGAAGCTTTCTTT.